These 25 T cell receptor beta chains originate from one sample sequenced in a study of regulatory T cells in long-lasting Graves disease. Time point reported: persistent/refractory GD, antithyroid drugs over 5 years with positive TRAb. RNA from PBMCs was the source of the TCR library. To make TCR beta libraries, researchers used iRepertoire HTBI primers and Arm-PCR of CDR3 regions. TCRdb reanalysed the multiplex PCR reads using MiXCR and keeps one entry per CDR3 protein. The repertoire has fewer than 600,000 distinct CDR3 sequences, about 20% of them found once; the top ten carry around 12%. The input for sequencing was peripheral blood mononuclear cells (PBMCs), taken when the disease was refractory, from a patient treated with antithyroid drugs. These receptor sequences come from a female donor with Graves disease.

The sample holds a few counts of this clonotype. The V call is TRBV29-1, the J call TRBJ1-4; TRBD1 matches at 7 bases. V shed 8 bases and J 4 bases; nucleotides not matched to a gene: 7. The germline V gene encodes CDR1 SQVTM and CDR2 ANQGSEA. The length of the CDR3 is 13 residues. The chain's CDR3 is CSFQGQLNEKLFF. CDR3 in DNA: TGCAGCTTTCAGGGACAGCTTAATGAAAAACTGTTTTTT.

This clonotype was detected many times. This sequence joins TRBV20-1 and TRBJ2-7; D not certain. V was clipped by 0 bases and J by 2 bases, with 11 bases between them. The CDR3 length is 14 residues. Germline values: CDR1 DFQATT, CDR2 SNEGSKA (reference sequence). In DNA, the CDR3 is TGCAGTGCTAGAGATCGGTGGGATACCTACGAGCAGTACTTC. Its protein product is CSARDRWDTYEQYF.

This clonotype was seen repeatedly, ten times or more. The genes are TRBV6-1 and TRBJ2-7, with D possibly being TRBD1 (6 bases). Germline lookup yields CDR1 MNHNS and CDR2 SASEGT. With 4 bases removed from V and 3 bases from J, the gap between germline ends came to 13 bases. The CDR3 covers 14 residues. CDR3 DNA sequence: TGTGCCAGCAGTGCCTCAGGGGTCCGCTACGAGCAGTACTTC. Translated, it gives CASSASGVRYEQYF.

This clonotype was seen ten or more times. The genes are TRBV2 and TRBJ1-1; the D is unclear. The CDR3 is made up of 14 amino acids. In germline, CDR1 is SNHLY, CDR2 FYNNEI. V dropped 4 bases and J dropped 0 bases, with 9 bases sitting between them. The CDR3 loop reads CASSGGRLNTEAFF. CDR3 nucleotides: TGTGCCAGCAGTGGGGGTAGGTTGAACACTGAAGCTTTCTTT.

This clonotype has just a few counts. The chain combines TRBV9 with TRBJ2-7; 10 nucleotides line up with TRBD1. Germline CDR1 is SGDLS and CDR2 is YYNGEE. The J segment lost 4 bases and the V segment lost 3 bases, leaving 4 bases of the junction unmatched. The CDR3 runs 14 residues. The CDR3 nucleotides are TGTGCCAGCAGCGCCGGGGGACAGGGGTACGAGCAGTACTTC. Amino acid sequence: CASSAGGQGYEQYF.

The chain recombines TRBV28 with TRBJ2-3; no reliable D call. Looked up from germline, CDR1 is MDHEN and CDR2 is SYDVKM. With 6 bases removed from V and 1 base from J, the gap between germline ends came to 8 bases. The CDR3 is made up of 13 amino acids. This CDR3 reads CASSRARTDTQYF. The CDR3 DNA reads as TGTGCCAGCAGCCGCGCTCGCACAGATACGCAGTATTTT.

This clonotype has at least ten counts. The chain couples TRBV11-2 to TRBJ1-1; TRBD1 agrees at 7 bases. The CDR3 has 14 amino acids. Losses at the gene ends were 2 bases for V and 5 bases for J; bases not matched to a gene: 5. Germline values: CDR1 SGHAT, CDR2 FQNNGV. The CDR3 DNA reads as TGTGCCAGCAGCTTATATCAGGGGGAGACTGAAGCTTTCTTT. This codes for CASSLYQGETEAFF.

This clonotype was detected many times. The CDR3 is CSAGEGGTEAFF. The CDR3 DNA is TGCAGCGCTGGAGAGGGTGGCACTGAAGCTTTCTTT. This rearrangement joins TRBV29-1 to TRBJ1-1; no clear D gene. Germline V CDR1 and CDR2: SQVTM, ANQGSEA. This CDR3 contains 12 residues. V dropped 7 bases and J dropped 4 bases, with 13 bases sitting between them. The variable domain in full, with the rest retrieved from reference TRBV29-1 and TRBJ1-1, is SAVISQKPSRDICQRGTSLTIQCQVDSQVTMMFWYRQQPGQSLTLIATANQGSEATYESGFVIDKFPISRPNLTFSTLTVSNMSPEDSSIYLCSAGEGGTEAFFGQGTRLTVV.

A few counts support this clonotype. This sequence joins TRBV12-3 or TRBV12-4 and TRBJ2-5; D perhaps matches TRBD1 (5 bases). With 4 bases removed from V and 2 bases from J, the gap between germline ends came to 11 bases. The CDR3 totals 14 residues. CDR3 nucleotide sequence: TGTGCCAGCAGTTCTTGGGGCGGTCAAGAGACCCAGTACTTC. Amino acids: CASSSWGGQETQYF.

This clonotype has at least ten counts. The chain combines TRBV27 with TRBJ1-1; maybe TRBD1 (5 bases). Germline loops: CDR1 MNHEY, CDR2 SMNVEV (reference sequence). The V end was cut by 4 bases, the J end by 4 bases, with 13 bases between. The CDR3 contains 14 residues. CDR3 coding DNA: TGTGCCAGCAGTTGGGGACTCGGGGGCACTGAAGCTTTCTTT. Translated, it gives CASSWGLGGTEAFF.

The CDR3 bases are TGTGCCTGGAGGGGCGGGGGGAACACTGAAGCTTTCTTT. Amino acids: CAWRGGGNTEAFF. The chain combines TRBV30 with TRBJ1-1; D perhaps matches TRBD1 (5 bases). V lost 3 bases, J lost 1 base, and 9 bases lay in between. Germline CDR1 GTSNPN, CDR2 SVGIG (reference sequence). The CDR3 is made up of 13 amino acids. Filled out from reference TRBV30 and TRBJ1-1, the complete variable domain reads SQTIHQWPATLVQPVGSPLSLECTVEGTSNPNLYWYRQAAGRGLQLLFYSVGIGQISSEVPQNLSASRPQDRQFILSSKKLLLSDSGFYLCAWRGGGNTEAFFGQGTRLTVV.

This clonotype was counted a few times. V gene TRBV4-1 combines with J gene TRBJ1-2, with D perhaps matching TRBD1 (5 bases). This CDR3 region has 13 residues. With 4 bases removed from V and 6 bases from J, the gap between germline ends came to 12 bases. Germline V gives CDR1 MGHRA, CDR2 YSYEKL. The CDR3 DNA reads TGCGCCAGCAGCCGCCTTGAGGGGAATGGCTACACCTTC. Protein: CASSRLEGNGYTF.

This chain connects TRBV4-3 to TRBJ2-7; D possibly corresponds to TRBD1 (6 bases). The CDR3 is 14 amino acids. Germline V gene sequence: CDR1 LGHNA, CDR2 YSLEER. Trimming left V 4 bases short and J 7 bases short, with 17 bases between. The CDR3 nucleotides read TGCGCCAGCAGCCGGGACACACTCACGGGGGAGCAGTACTTC. It is translated as CASSRDTLTGEQYF.

In its sample, this clonotype was seen many times. The junction shows a germline mismatch at one end, possibly a read error. The chain combines TRBV5-1 with TRBJ2-6; possible D gene TRBD1, 6 bases. Germline CDR1 and CDR2: SGHRS and YFSETQ. The CDR3 covers 15 residues. CDR3 protein: CASSLAGAGANVLTF. The CDR3, as DNA: TGTGCCAGCAGCTTGGCAGGGGCTGGGGCCAACGTCCTGACTTTC.

Only a few counts were recorded for this clonotype. The J gene is TRBJ1-4, the V gene TRBV5-6; a possible D gene is TRBD1 (5 bases). V was pared by 4 bases and J by 7 bases, with 17 bases between. The CDR3 has 15 amino acids. The germline V gene has CDR1 SGHDT and CDR2 YYEEEE. This CDR3 is CASSPLRGVGEKLFF. DNA for the CDR3: TGTGCCAGCAGCCCCCTTCGGGGCGTCGGTGAAAAACTGTTTTTT.

This clonotype was seen once. A much more abundant neighbour one base away suggests this may be a read error. This sequence joins TRBV9 and TRBJ2-4; perhaps TRBD1 as D (6 bases). The germline CDR1 and CDR2 sequences are SGDLS and YYNGEE. CDR3 size: 13 residues. DNA for the CDR3: TGTGCCAGCAGCGTAGACAGGGAGAACATTCGGTACTTC. Its translation is CASSVDRENIRYF.

This clonotype was seen ten or more times. The rearrangement links TRBV28 to TRBJ2-2, with D possibly TRBD1 on 5 matching bases. Looked up from germline, CDR1 is MDHEN and CDR2 is SYDVKM. The CDR3 contains 13 residues. The V end was cut by 3 bases, the J end by 5 bases, with 7 bases between. CDR3 DNA sequence: TGTGCCAGCAGTTTCACAGGAACCGGGGAGCTGTTTTTT. Translated: CASSFTGTGELFF.

This clonotype turned up a few times. This sequence joins TRBV6-1 and TRBJ2-7; 8 nucleotides agree with TRBD1. Germline V lookup: CDR1 MNHNS, CDR2 SASEGT. The J segment lost 1 base and the V segment lost 8 bases, leaving 10 bases of the junction unmatched. This CDR3 comprises 15 residues. As DNA, the CDR3 is TGTGCCAGCGCCACCGGGACAGGCGTTTCCTACGAGCAGTACTTC. Its protein is CASATGTGVSYEQYF.

This clonotype has ten or more counts. The CDR3: CASSIAAGTNYGYTF. The CDR3, as DNA: TGTGCCAGTAGTATCGCGGCAGGCACTAACTATGGCTACACCTTC. The chain carries TRBV19 and TRBJ1-2, with D hard to call. This CDR3 comprises 15 residues. The germline V and J ends were trimmed by 3 bases and 0 bases, with 11 bases remaining between them. The germline V gene has CDR1 LNHDA and CDR2 SQIVND (reference sequence).

The chain is built from TRBV7-2 and TRBJ1-5; 7 bases map to TRBD1. There are 17 residues in the CDR3. The ends lost 2 bases at V and 0 bases at J; junction bases unmatched: 7. Per the germline V gene, CDR1 is SGHTA and CDR2 is FQGNSA. CDR3 amino acids: CASSLTAGGYSNQPQHF. CDR3 sequence (DNA): TGTGCCAGCAGCTTAACGGCAGGGGGTTATAGCAATCAGCCCCAGCATTTT.

The genes are TRBV19 and TRBJ1-2; the D gene is possibly TRBD1 (5 bases). Trimming left V 6 bases short and J 8 bases short, with 19 bases between. This CDR3 has 14 residues. The germline V gene encodes CDR1 LNHDA and CDR2 SQIVND (reference sequence). CDR3 nucleotide sequence: TGTGCCAGTAGCGCTGTGGCAGGGTCGTCAGGCTACACCTTC. It specifies CASSAVAGSSGYTF.

This clonotype was detected ten times or more. This rearrangement joins TRBV10-3 to TRBJ1-2; 8 nucleotides match TRBD1. V lost 5 bases, J lost 8 bases, and 4 bases stayed unmatched. Germline CDR1 is ENHRY and CDR2 is SYGVKD. This CDR3 spans 12 amino acids. The CDR3: CAISLTGEGYTF. The CDR3 DNA reads as TGTGCCATCAGTCTGACAGGGGAAGGCTACACCTTC.

This clonotype was recorded many times. This chain joins TRBV3-1 and TRBJ2-7, with D tentatively TRBD2 (5 bases). The germline CDR1 and CDR2 sequences are LGHDT and YNNKEL (reference sequence). Trimming removed 5 bases at V and 5 bases at J, with 16 bases between. CDR3 length: 14 residues. CDR3 bases: TGTGCCAGCAGCTCGATGGACTTCCCTAACGAGCAGTACTTC. Translation gives CASSSMDFPNEQYF.

This clonotype came up many times. The rearrangement joins TRBV2 to TRBJ1-1; D not certain. V was pared by 4 bases and J by 3 bases, with 9 bases between. Germline V gene data show CDR1 as SNHLY and CDR2 as FYNNEI. This CDR3 contains 13 residues. CDR3: CASSVVGDTEAFF. The CDR3, as DNA: TGTGCCAGCAGTGTCGTGGGAGACACTGAAGCTTTCTTT.

This clonotype was seen at least ten times. The chain recombines TRBV12-3 or TRBV12-4 with TRBJ2-7; D could derive from TRBD1 or TRBD2 (5 bases each). The CDR3 totals 16 residues. Trimming pared 6 bases from V and 0 bases from J, leaving 18 bases between. The DNA of the CDR3 is TGTGCCAGCAGCAAAGAGGGGTCAGCGAGCTCCTACGAGCAGTACTTC. It yields the protein CASSKEGSASSYEQYF.